The 5 T cell receptor beta chains listed next were all sequenced from one sample in a study of blood T cell repertoires in COVID-19 (dated by TCRdb to the early 2020s). Library creation used the immunoSEQ multiplex PCR assay. In its TCRdb copy, this immuneACCESS table keeps in-frame sequences only and misses some clones. Where compared with another copy, unresolved V genes explain less than half of these, and the others have no known cause. The sample records approximately 54,000 clones, around 84% of which are singletons. The top ten clones comprise around 4.6% of the sample. What was sequenced was peripheral blood. These receptors all come from a man older than 75 with active COVID-19.

The chain uses TRBV5-1 and TRBJ2-1; TRBD2 is a possible D gene (6 bases). With 7 bases removed from V and 5 bases from J, the gap between germline ends came to 25 bases. CDR1 is SGHRS, CDR2 YFSETQ, per germline. This CDR3 has 17 residues. CDR3: CASSYGRGNRGNNEQFF. CDR3 DNA sequence: TGCGCCAGCTCTTATGGGCGGGGTAATCGGGGTAACAATGAGCAGTTCTTC.

The V call is TRBV19, the J call TRBJ1-2; tentative D call: TRBD1 (6 bases). The CDR3 has 14 residues. Deletions cut 5 bases from V and 3 bases from J, with 13 bases between. Germline CDR1 reads LNHDA; CDR2 reads SQIVND (reference sequence). The CDR3 loop is CASSAQGIDYGYTF. CDR3 DNA sequence: TGTGCCAGTAGTGCACAGGGCATTGACTATGGCTACACCTTC.

In nucleotides, the CDR3 is TGTGCCAGCAGCTTAGGGCTAGCGGCGACCGCGAACACCGGGGAGCTGTTTTTT. Residues: CASSLGLAATANTGELFF. The chain recombines TRBV7-2 with TRBJ2-2; 7 bases are shared with TRBD2. This CDR3 is built from 18 residues. Germline V gene sequence: CDR1 SGHTA, CDR2 FQGNSA. V shed 1 base and J 0 bases; nucleotides not matched to a gene: 8.

The CDR3 here is CASSYSQGANEKLFF. For the CDR3, the DNA is TGTGCCAGCAGTTACTCGCAGGGGGCGAATGAAAAACTGTTTTTT. This chain connects TRBV6-6 to TRBJ1-4; 8 bases line up with TRBD1. The CDR3 totals 15 residues. V lost 0 bases, J lost 5 bases, and 2 bases stayed unmatched. Germline loops: CDR1 MNHNY, CDR2 SVGAGI (reference sequence).

This chain connects TRBV6-6 to TRBJ1-6, with 8 bases lining up with TRBD1. CDR3 length: 15 residues. Per the germline V gene, CDR1 is MNHNY and CDR2 is SVGAGI (reference sequence). Losses at the gene ends were 2 bases for V and 3 bases for J; bases not matched to a gene: 0. CDR3 bases: TGTGCCAGCAGTTACACAGGGGGCTATAATTCACCCCTCCACTTT. Its translation is CASSYTGGYNSPLHF.